Below, 11 T cell receptor beta chains from the same sample are listed, as sequenced in a study of T-cell reconstitution after alpha-beta-depleted transplantation in children. Preparation of the TCRbeta library was carried out with unique molecular identifiers. TCRdb reprocessed the PCR reads via MiXCR and lists one record per CDR3 protein. The sample lists 600,000 or so distinct CDR3 sequences; roughly 23% were seen once. The material was PBMCs, mostly from graft donor cells, obtained 360 days after TCRalphabeta/CD19-depleted stem cell transplant. The receptors originated from a boy less than two years old who had a stem cell transplant for acute myeloid leukemia, so the T cells may come from the graft donor.

V is TRBV20-1 and J is TRBJ2-3; D may match TRBD1 or TRBD2 (5 bases each). Germline V CDR1 and CDR2: DFQATT, SNEGSKA (reference sequence). V was clipped by 3 bases and J by 2 bases, with 18 bases between them. This CDR3 comprises 16 residues. In DNA, the CDR3 is TGCAGTGCTAGGAGGGGATTCGCAACCACCACAGATACGCAGTATTTT. Translating it yields CSARRGFATTTDTQYF.

This clonotype was seen only a few times. The genes are TRBV29-1 and TRBJ1-1; D may be TRBD1 (5 bases). Between the trimmed V and J ends, which lost 3 bases and 4 bases, there was a span of 12 bases. This CDR3 comprises 13 residues. Germline CDR1 is SQVTM and CDR2 is ANQGSEA. As DNA, the CDR3 is TGCAGCGTTGATGGACAAACGGTCACTGAAGCTTTCTTT. Protein sequence: CSVDGQTVTEAFF.

This clonotype was recorded many times. The chain joins TRBV20-1 to TRBJ2-2; D is perhaps TRBD2 (6 bases). Per germline, CDR1 DFQATT and CDR2 SNEGSKA (reference sequence). This CDR3 is 14 amino acids long. V was shortened by 6 bases and J by 7 bases, with 18 bases between the two germline ends. In DNA form, the CDR3 reads TGCAGTGCCCCAGTAGCGGCAAAGGGCGGGGAGCTGTTTTTT. This translates into CSAPVAAKGGELFF.

A few counts support this clonotype. V usage is TRBV6-2 or TRBV6-3 and J usage is TRBJ2-7; D is unclear. CDR3 length equals 12 residues. Germline loops: CDR1 MNHEY, CDR2 SVGEGT. V was trimmed by 5 bases and J by 10 bases, leaving 15 bases between them. The CDR3 loop is CASSHWAANQYF. The CDR3 coding sequence is TGTGCCAGCAGTCACTGGGCGGCTAATCAGTACTTC.

This clonotype appeared a few times. The DNA of the CDR3 is TGCGCCAGCAGCCCCCGGGACCACTCCTACAATGAGCAGTTCTTC. Its translation is CASSPRDHSYNEQFF. V and J are TRBV5-1 and TRBJ2-1; D tentatively reads TRBD1 or TRBD2 (5 bases each). Germline V gene lookup returns CDR1 SGHRS and CDR2 YFSETQ. CDR3 length equals 15 residues. The V gene lost 4 bases and the J gene lost 0 bases, with 11 bases spanning the gap.

This sequence joins TRBV7-2 and TRBJ2-5, with 8 bases matching TRBD2. Per germline, CDR1 SGHTA and CDR2 FQGNSA. The trim removed 5 bases at V and 4 bases at J, leaving 9 bases unmatched. This CDR3 region has 15 residues. For the CDR3, the DNA is TGTGCCAGCAGCCCGCGGACTAGCTTCAGAGAGACCCAGTACTTC. Its translation is CASSPRTSFRETQYF.

This clonotype was detected many times. J is TRBJ2-5 and V is TRBV20-1; the D gene is possibly TRBD2 (6 bases). The CDR3 totals 16 residues. Germline V CDR1 and CDR2: DFQATT, SNEGSKA (reference sequence). V lost 3 bases to trimming and J lost 0 bases, with 17 bases between them. For the CDR3, the DNA is TGCAGTGCTAGGCCCCTAGCGTTCTCGTACCAAGAGACCCAGTACTTC. Its protein product is CSARPLAFSYQETQYF.

This clonotype has only a few counts. The rearrangement links TRBV25-1 to TRBJ2-3; D call uncertain. This CDR3 is 13 amino acids long. Deletions cut 8 bases from V and 2 bases from J, with 11 bases between. From germline, CDR1 is MGHDK and CDR2 SYGVNS. CDR3 amino acids: CASESRVTDTQYF. The DNA for the CDR3 is TGTGCCAGCGAGTCGAGAGTCACAGATACGCAGTATTTT.

J is TRBJ2-5 and V is TRBV7-2, with a weak D call TRBD1 (6 bases). The ends were cut back, 1 base at V and 3 bases at J, with 12 bases in the middle. The germline CDR1 and CDR2 sequences are SGHTA and FQGNSA. This CDR3 has 15 residues. The CDR3 DNA is TGTGCCAGCAGCTTAGGGCGAAGGACAGAAGAGACCCAGTACTTC. It yields the protein CASSLGRRTEETQYF.

J is TRBJ2-3 and V is TRBV20-1; TRBD1 or TRBD2 may be the D gene (6 bases each). The CDR3 covers 16 residues. Germline V lookup: CDR1 DFQATT, CDR2 SNEGSKA (reference sequence). Trimming left V 0 bases short and J 2 bases short, with 15 bases between. CDR3 sequence: CSARDWIRGDTDTQYF. The CDR3 DNA reads as TGCAGTGCTAGAGATTGGATTAGGGGGGACACAGATACGCAGTATTTT.

This clonotype was counted a few times. This chain joins TRBV20-1 and TRBJ2-7; D not certain. This CDR3 is 12 amino acids long. CDR1 is DFQATT and CDR2 is SNEGSKA in the germline V gene (reference sequence). Trimming took off 6 bases at V and 1 base at J, with 10 bases between the two ends. The CDR3 sequence is CSAKGRSYEQYV. For the CDR3, the DNA is TGCAGTGCCAAGGGTCGTTCCTACGAGCAGTACGTC.